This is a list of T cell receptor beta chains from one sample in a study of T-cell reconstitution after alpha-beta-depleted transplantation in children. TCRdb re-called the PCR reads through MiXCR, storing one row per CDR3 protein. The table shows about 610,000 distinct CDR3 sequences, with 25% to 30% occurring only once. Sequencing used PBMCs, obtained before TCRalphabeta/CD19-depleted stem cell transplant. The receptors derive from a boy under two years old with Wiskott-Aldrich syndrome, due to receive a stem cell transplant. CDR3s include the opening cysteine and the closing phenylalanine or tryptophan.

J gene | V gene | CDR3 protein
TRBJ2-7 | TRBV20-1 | CSAGRTGGTYEQYF
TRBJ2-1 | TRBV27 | CASSFGTTGRNEQFF
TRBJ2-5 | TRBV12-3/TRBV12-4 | CASSSDPGGTQYF
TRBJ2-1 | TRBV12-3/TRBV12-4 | CASSLRAPSYNEQFF
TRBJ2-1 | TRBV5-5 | CASSFSGAGYNEQFF
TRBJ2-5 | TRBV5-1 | CASTKVSGVAQETQYF
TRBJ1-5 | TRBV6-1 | CASSVVRGRGQPQHF
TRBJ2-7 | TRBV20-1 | CSASTGPSYEQYF
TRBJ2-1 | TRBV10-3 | CAISVVTSGRYNEQFF
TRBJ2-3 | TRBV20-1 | CSARPHEINTDTQYF
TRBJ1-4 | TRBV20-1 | CSAPGRQEEKLFF
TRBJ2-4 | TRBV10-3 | CATRPGLAGVENIQYF
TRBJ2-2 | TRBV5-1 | CASSWVVQGTGELFF
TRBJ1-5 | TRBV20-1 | CSARQGQPQHF
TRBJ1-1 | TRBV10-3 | CAISSQIQGTEAFF
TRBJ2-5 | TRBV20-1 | CSAREGTVKETQYF
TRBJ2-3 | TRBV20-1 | CSAPLGSYRADTQYF
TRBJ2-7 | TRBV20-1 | CSARDSTLAVGEQYF
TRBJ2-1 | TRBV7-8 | CASSLGGESYNEQFF
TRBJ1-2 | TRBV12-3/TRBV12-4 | CASRGPVASSGYTF
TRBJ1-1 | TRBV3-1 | CASSPRGGGNTEAFF
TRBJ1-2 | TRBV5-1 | CASRGGVKDGYTF
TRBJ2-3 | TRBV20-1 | CSATGLQGDTQYF
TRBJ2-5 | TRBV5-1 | CASNRDRETQYF
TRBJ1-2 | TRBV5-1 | CASSFRTGEDGYTF
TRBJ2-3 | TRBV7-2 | CASSLATGAQYF
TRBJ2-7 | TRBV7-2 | CASSRGRPSSYEQYF
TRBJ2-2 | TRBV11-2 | CASSYPGLHTGELFF
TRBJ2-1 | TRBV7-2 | CASRSRGQLYNEQFF
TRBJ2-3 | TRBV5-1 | CASSRKNRGTTQYF
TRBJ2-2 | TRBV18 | CASSPDRVSAGELFF
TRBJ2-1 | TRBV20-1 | CSAQPPAGGFDEQFF
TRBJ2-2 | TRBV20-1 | CSALAGEVAGELFF